A single sample is the source of the 21 T cell receptor beta chains below, sequenced in a study of type 1 regulatory T cells. Each CDR3 protein is one row after TCRdb ran MiXCR on the reads. The sample includes about 100,000 distinct CDR3 sequences, around 30% seen only once; the top ten take 2% to 2.5%. The sequenced sample consisted of CD4+ T cells, either the whole sample or a sorted fraction (not recorded which). These receptors were taken from a human donor in good health.

In its sample, this clonotype was seen a few times. The chain links TRBV7-6 to TRBJ2-1; D gene unclear. V was pared by 0 bases and J by 0 bases, with 15 bases between. Germline V CDR1 and CDR2: SGHVS, FNYEAQ. The CDR3 sequence is 18 residues long. The CDR3 here is CASSLAPTHRSSYNEQFF. CDR3 coding DNA: TGTGCCAGCAGCTTAGCCCCCACCCATAGGAGCTCCTACAATGAGCAGTTCTTC.

The chain links TRBV7-9 to TRBJ1-1; weak D call: TRBD1 (5 bases). Trimming pared 4 bases from V and 3 bases from J, leaving 18 bases between. This CDR3 contains 16 residues. Germline lookup yields CDR1 SEHNR and CDR2 FQNEAQ (reference sequence). CDR3 nucleotides: TGTGCCAGCAGCTCGATAAGGGGTATCGCTTACACTGAAGCTTTCTTT. Its translation is CASSSIRGIAYTEAFF.

The chain has TRBV12-5 and TRBJ1-2; unclear D gene. Germline assignment: CDR1 LGHNT and CDR2 FRNRAP. This CDR3 comprises 11 residues. The V end was cut by 7 bases, the J end by 6 bases, with 9 bases between. CDR3 residues: CASDIKNGYTF. The CDR3, as DNA: TGTGCTAGTGACATTAAAAATGGCTACACCTTC.

To note about this clonotype: As the CDR3 is not closed by the conserved phenylalanine or tryptophan, this likely results from a read error. The CDR3 region has the DNA TGTGCCAGTAGTATTTCCAGCGGGAGGTTGGGGAATGAGCAGTTCTTA. It encodes CASSISSGRLGNEQFL. The chain employs TRBV19 and TRBJ2-1; the match to TRBD2 covers 9 bases. The CDR3 runs 16 residues. Germline V gene sequence: CDR1 LNHDA, CDR2 SQIVND (reference sequence). Trimming took 3 bases from V and 7 from J; bases not matched to a gene: 10.

The V call is TRBV6-5, the J call TRBJ2-6, with D maybe TRBD2 (5 bases). CDR3 length: 16 residues. Germline CDR1 reads MNHEY; CDR2 reads SVGAGI. V was trimmed by 4 bases and J by 1 base, leaving 11 bases between them. CDR3 protein: CASSSGRTSGANVLTF. CDR3 nucleotides: TGTGCCAGCAGTTCAGGACGGACTTCTGGGGCCAACGTCCTGACTTTC.

The chain joins TRBV7-2 to TRBJ2-7, with D unresolved. The CDR3 extends over 14 amino acids. Trimming cost V 3 bases and J 0 bases, with 9 bases left between them. The V gene's germline CDR1 is SGHTA and CDR2 FQGNSA. The CDR3 here is CASSLGYRSYEQYF. Written as DNA, the CDR3 is TGTGCCAGCAGCTTGGGCTACCGCTCCTACGAGCAGTACTTC.

This clonotype was seen only a few times. This chain joins TRBV27 and TRBJ1-2, with 8 nucleotides matching TRBD1. CDR1 MNHEY and CDR2 SMNVEV come from the germline V gene (reference sequence). With V trimmed by 3 bases and J by 7 bases, 4 bases remained unmatched. CDR3 length: 13 residues. The CDR3 DNA follows: TGTGCCAGCAGTTTCCTTGACAGGGGTGGCTACACCTTC. Translation gives CASSFLDRGGYTF.

This chain joins TRBV14 and TRBJ1-2, with D possibly being TRBD1 (6 bases). The V end lost 4 bases, the J end lost 6 bases, and 18 bases lay between the germline ends. The CDR3 totals 15 residues. The germline CDR1 and CDR2 sequences are SGHDN and FVKESK. The CDR3 sequence: CASSLTGLGDNGYTF. Here the CDR3 DNA reads TGTGCCAGCAGCCTAACAGGGTTAGGAGACAATGGCTACACCTTC. Drawing the rest from reference TRBV14 and TRBJ1-2, the complete variable domain is EAGVTQFPSHSVIEKGQTVTLRCDPISGHDNLYWYRRVMGKEIKFLLHFVKESKQDESGMPNNRFLAERTGGTYSTLKVQPAELEDSGVYFCASSLTGLGDNGYTFGSGTRLTVV.

This clonotype was recorded a few times. The genes are TRBV7-2 and TRBJ2-5; 11 bases line up with TRBD2. This CDR3 contains 15 residues. Germline values: CDR1 SGHTA, CDR2 FQGNSA. The V and J ends lost 2 bases and 4 bases, in that order; junction bases with no gene match: 3. CDR3 loop: CASSLTSGSAETQYF. The CDR3 coding sequence is TGTGCCAGCAGCTTAACTAGCGGGAGTGCAGAGACCCAGTACTTC.

The chain employs TRBV6-2 or TRBV6-3 and TRBJ2-7; D is ambiguous. Germline lookup yields CDR1 MNHEY and CDR2 SVGEGT. The CDR3 extends over 12 amino acids. V lost 6 bases and J 4 bases, leaving 10 bases between the germline ends. Written as DNA, the CDR3 is TGTGCCAGCAGCCAGACGCGTTACGAGCAGTACTTC. As protein: CASSQTRYEQYF.

The chain uses TRBV19 and TRBJ1-1; TRBD1 aligns across 9 bases. This CDR3 comprises 15 residues. Trimming at V came to 5 bases and at J to 1 base, leaving 5 bases not matched to a gene. Germline V gives CDR1 LNHDA, CDR2 SQIVND (reference sequence). The CDR3 is CASSPLGQGNTEAFF. The CDR3 coding sequence is TGTGCCAGTAGTCCATTGGGACAGGGGAACACTGAAGCTTTCTTT.

This clonotype was observed a few times. The rearrangement joins TRBV5-1 to TRBJ1-2, with TRBD1 matching 8 bases. Germline trimming cut 0 bases from V and 3 bases from J; bases unmatched to any gene: 10. The CDR3 loop spans 17 amino acids. Looked up from germline, CDR1 is SGHRS and CDR2 is YFSETQ. CDR3 in amino acids: CASSLAVVAGGDYGYTF. For the CDR3, the DNA is TGCGCCAGCAGCTTGGCCGTCGTGGCAGGGGGCGACTATGGCTACACCTTC.

The V and J genes are TRBV20-1 and TRBJ2-3; 7 bases line up with TRBD1. Trimming at V came to 2 bases and at J to 2 bases, leaving 7 bases not matched to a gene. Looked up from germline, CDR1 is DFQATT and CDR2 is SNEGSKA (reference sequence). This CDR3 has 15 amino acids. CDR3 loop: CSARRPGQNTDTQYF. The CDR3 nucleotides are TGCAGTGCTAGACGACCGGGACAGAACACAGATACGCAGTATTTT.

The chain employs TRBV7-2 and TRBJ1-6, with 9 bases matching TRBD1. With 6 bases clipped from V and 2 bases from J, the junction kept 11 bases outside the gene matches. The CDR3 length is 18 residues. From germline, CDR1 is SGHTA and CDR2 FQGNSA. CDR3 sequence: CASSPTGTGTTYNSPLHF. Here the CDR3 DNA reads TGTGCCAGCAGTCCCACCGGGACAGGGACCACCTATAATTCACCCCTCCACTTT.

Comments on this clonotype: The final CDR3 position lacks the conserved phenylalanine or tryptophan, pointing to a likely read error. The J gene is TRBJ1-1, the V gene TRBV6-2 or TRBV6-3; possible D gene TRBD1, 6 bases. CDR3 length: 12 amino acids. The germline gives CDR1 MNHEY, CDR2 SVGEGT. V lost 4 bases, J lost 9 bases, and 12 bases lay in between. The CDR3 sequence: CASSFPDRQAFS. The DNA for the CDR3 is TGTGCCAGCAGTTTCCCAGACAGGCAAGCTTTCTCT.

The chain employs TRBV20-1 and TRBJ2-1, with TRBD2 matching over 12 bases. Losses at the gene ends were 0 bases for V and 9 bases for J; bases not matched to a gene: 15. Germline V gives CDR1 DFQATT, CDR2 SNEGSKA (reference sequence). The CDR3 has 18 amino acids. The CDR3 DNA sequence: TGCAGTGCTAGAGATTCCCAGAGACTAGCGGGAGTTGCAGGTGAGCAGTTCTTC. This translates into CSARDSQRLAGVAGEQFF.

The CDR3 sequence is CASSLEGNTQYF. The CDR3, as DNA: TGTGCCAGCAGCTTAGAGGGAAATACGCAGTATTTT. J is TRBJ2-3 and V is TRBV11-2; no clear D. V was trimmed by 0 bases and J by 7 bases, leaving 5 bases between them. Germline values: CDR1 SGHAT, CDR2 FQNNGV. The CDR3 length is 12 residues.

The chain is built from TRBV5-1 and TRBJ1-5; no firm D call. The CDR3 has 15 amino acids. Germline CDR1 is SGHRS and CDR2 is YFSETQ. V was clipped by 4 bases and J by 0 bases, with 11 bases between them. Written as DNA, the CDR3 is TGCGCCAGCAGCCCCACTGGAGATAGCAATCAGCCCCAGCATTTT. This encodes CASSPTGDSNQPQHF.

In its sample, this clonotype was seen a few times. J is TRBJ1-5 and V is TRBV2, with D uncertain. Germline V gene sequence: CDR1 SNHLY, CDR2 FYNNEI. Trimming cost V 7 bases and J 0 bases, with 13 bases left between them. The CDR3 extends over 15 amino acids. CDR3 residues: CASTQAGYSNQPQHF. The CDR3 DNA follows: TGTGCCAGCACCCAGGCGGGGTATAGCAATCAGCCCCAGCATTTT.

The chain links TRBV11-2 to TRBJ1-1, with D perhaps TRBD1 (5 bases). V lost 3 bases, J lost 8 bases, and 13 bases lay in between. The CDR3 is made up of 13 amino acids. Germline assignment: CDR1 SGHAT and CDR2 FQNNGV. The CDR3, as DNA: TGTGCCAGCAGCTTGAAGCAGGGTACCGAAGCTTTCTTT. Its protein product is CASSLKQGTEAFF.

This clonotype was counted ten times or more. The junction and the germline gene differ at one end; a read error may be behind it. The chain couples TRBV14 to TRBJ2-3; D is undetermined. The length of the CDR3 is 11 residues. Germline CDR1 SGHDN, CDR2 FVKESK. The CDR3 DNA is TGCGCCAGCAGCCAGTTGGATACGCAGTATTTT. Its protein product is CASSQLDTQYF. The whole variable domain, filled in from reference TRBV14 and TRBJ2-3, reads EAGVTQFPSHSVIEKGQTVTLRCDPISGHDNLYWYRRVMGKEIKFLLHFVKESKQDESGMPNNRFLAERTGGTYSTLKVQPAELEDSGVYFCASSQLDTQYFGPGTRLTVL.